Following are 27 T cell receptor beta chains from one sample sequenced in a study of T-cell reconstitution after alpha-beta-depleted transplantation in children. This sample's TCRbeta library carried unique molecular identifier barcodes. Using its own MiXCR run on the PCR reads, TCRdb lists one record per CDR3 protein. The table lists about 440,000 distinct CDR3 sequences, around two fifths of them singletons. The sample consisted of PBMCs, taken before TCRalphabeta/CD19-depleted stem cell transplant. These receptor sequences come from a girl between 2 and 10 years old with aplastic anemia, due to receive a stem cell transplant.

The chain carries TRBV18 and TRBJ2-7; D gene unclear. Trimming removed 1 base from V and 5 bases from J, with 15 bases in between. The length of the CDR3 is 15 residues. Germline CDR1 reads KGHSH; CDR2 reads LQKENI. The CDR3 loop is CASSPRSRVNHEQYF. CDR3 nucleotide sequence: TGTGCCAGCTCACCACGGTCTCGGGTGAACCACGAGCAGTACTTC.

With respect to this clonotype: A much larger clone lies one base from this, so it may be a read error. This sequence joins TRBV9 and TRBJ1-3, with D unresolved. Germline-derived CDR1 and CDR2 are SGDLS and YYNGEE. The CDR3 totals 17 residues. The CDR3 spells CANSVDPGTGAGNTIYF. DNA of the CDR3: TGTGCCAACAGCGTAGATCCAGGAACCGGCGCTGGAAACACCATATATTTT.

This clonotype has a count of ten or more. This chain uses TRBV25-1 with TRBJ1-2; 7 bases are a match to TRBD1. CDR3 length: 16 residues. The germline V gene has CDR1 MGHDK and CDR2 SYGVNS. The ends lost 3 bases at V and 4 bases at J; junction bases unmatched: 11. Here the CDR3 DNA reads TGTGCCAGCAGTGACAAGCGTCTAGGGGGCATCTATGGCTACACCTTC. Translated, it gives CASSDKRLGGIYGYTF.

This clonotype was detected once. The DNA for the CDR3 is TGCGCCAGCAGCAGACTACCGACAGGGTCCCGGGAGACCCAGTACTTC. This translates into CASSRLPTGSRETQYF. V usage is TRBV5-1 and J usage is TRBJ2-5, with TRBD1 matching over 7 bases. Per the germline V gene, CDR1 is SGHRS and CDR2 is YFSETQ. V lost 4 bases to trimming and J lost 5 bases; unmatched junction nucleotides: 14. This CDR3 comprises 16 residues. The full variable domain, rest sourced from reference TRBV5-1 and TRBJ2-5, is KAGVTQTPRYLIKTRGQQVTLSCSPISGHRSVSWYQQTPGQGLQFLFEYFSETQRNKGNFPGRFSGRQFSNSRSEMNVSTLELGDSALYLCASSRLPTGSRETQYFGPGTRLLVL.

This chain joins TRBV10-3 and TRBJ2-7; possibly TRBD1 for D (6 bases). Germline V gene data show CDR1 as ENHRY and CDR2 as SYGVKD. The CDR3 has 14 residues. Trimming pared 6 bases from V and 0 bases from J, leaving 12 bases between. CDR3 in amino acids: CAIRPDSVSYEQYF. The CDR3 DNA is TGTGCCATCAGGCCGGACAGCGTCTCCTACGAGCAGTACTTC.

The rearrangement uses TRBV24-1 and TRBJ2-1, with 7 bases identical to TRBD2. The germline V gene encodes CDR1 KGHDR and CDR2 SFDVKD. The CDR3 has 14 residues. The V gene end was trimmed by 9 bases and the J gene end by 7 bases; junction bases not matched to a gene: 11. The CDR3 reads CATGGSGLENEQFF. CDR3 DNA: TGTGCCACCGGGGGTAGCGGGCTTGAGAATGAGCAGTTCTTC.

This clonotype appeared once. The chain is built from TRBV12-3 or TRBV12-4 and TRBJ2-3, with TRBD2 matching 7 bases. V dropped 10 bases and J dropped 2; count of bases not matched to a gene: 12. This CDR3 comprises 15 residues. CDR3 region: CATGPGRGDTDTQYF. CDR3 in DNA: TGTGCCACAGGGCCGGGACGGGGGGACACAGATACGCAGTATTTT.

In this sample, this clonotype turned up once. The chain has TRBV11-3 and TRBJ2-3; D tentatively reads TRBD1 or TRBD2 (5 bases each). The germline V gene encodes CDR1 SGHNT and CDR2 YENEEA. Deletions cut 5 bases from V and 2 bases from J, with 17 bases between. This CDR3 region has 16 residues. The CDR3, as DNA: TGTGCCAGCAGCCCTGCCGGGACCTTCTCCACAGATACGCAGTATTTT. Translating it yields CASSPAGTFSTDTQYF. The full variable domain, completed using reference TRBV11-3 and TRBJ2-3, is EAGVVQSPRYKIIEKKQPVAFWCNPISGHNTLYWYLQNLGQGPELLIRYENEEAVDDSQLPKDRFSAERLKGVDSTLKIQPAELGDSAVYLCASSPAGTFSTDTQYFGPGTRLTVL.

This clonotype came up a few times. V usage is TRBV29-1 and J usage is TRBJ2-1; a possible D gene is TRBD2 (5 bases). V lost 4 bases to trimming and J lost 1 base, with 8 bases between them. The germline CDR1 and CDR2 sequences are SQVTM and ANQGSEA. The CDR3 is 13 residues long. This CDR3 reads CSVVGESYNEQFF. In nucleotides, the CDR3 is TGCAGCGTTGTGGGAGAGTCCTACAATGAGCAGTTCTTC.

The chain recombines TRBV20-1 with TRBJ2-3, with 8 nucleotides matching TRBD2. The V gene end was trimmed by 3 bases and the J gene end by 2 bases; junction bases not matched to a gene: 10. Germline V lookup: CDR1 DFQATT, CDR2 SNEGSKA (reference sequence). The CDR3 spans 16 residues. The chain's CDR3 is CSASELAEYSTDTQYF. Written as DNA, the CDR3 is TGCAGTGCTAGTGAACTAGCGGAGTATTCCACAGATACGCAGTATTTT.

This chain connects TRBV6-5 to TRBJ2-1; 7 nucleotides align to TRBD2. This CDR3 is built from 15 residues. Germline-derived CDR1 and CDR2 are MNHEY and SVGAGI. Unmatched junction bases numbered 5, after V lost 2 bases and J lost 4 bases. The CDR3 loop reads CASSYRGSQYNEQFF. CDR3 DNA: TGTGCCAGCAGTTACCGCGGGAGCCAATACAATGAGCAGTTCTTC.

The rearrangement uses TRBV27 and TRBJ2-6, with TRBD1 matching 11 bases. The CDR3 consists of 19 residues. The V and J ends lost 5 bases and 4 bases, in that order; junction bases with no gene match: 13. Germline V lookup: CDR1 MNHEY, CDR2 SMNVEV (reference sequence). CDR3 sequence: CASSQGPDRGRSGANVLTF. The DNA for the CDR3 is TGTGCCAGCAGTCAGGGTCCGGACAGGGGGCGATCCGGGGCCAACGTCCTGACTTTC.

CDR3 loop: CATSRARGRKNIQYF. CDR3 nucleotide sequence: TGTGCCACCAGCAGAGCACGGGGGCGGAAAAACATTCAGTACTTC. The genes are TRBV15 and TRBJ2-4, with D tentatively TRBD1 or TRBD2 (6 bases each). Germline V gene sequence: CDR1 LNHNV, CDR2 YYDKDF (reference sequence). The CDR3 is 15 residues long. The V and J ends lost 1 base and 4 bases respectively, with 11 bases between them.

The gene calls are TRBV7-3 and TRBJ2-7; weak D call: TRBD1 (5 bases). Germline V gene sequence: CDR1 SGHTA, CDR2 FQGTGA. The CDR3 consists of 14 residues. Trimming stripped 2 bases from V and 2 bases from J, with 10 bases between. CDR3 amino acids: CASSLWGGAYEQYF. As DNA, the CDR3 is TGTGCCAGCAGCTTATGGGGCGGAGCCTACGAGCAGTACTTC. Filled out from reference TRBV7-3 and TRBJ2-7, the complete variable domain reads GAGVSQTPSNKVTEKGKYVELRCDPISGHTALYWYRQSLGQGPEFLIYFQGTGAADDSGLPNDRFFAVRPEGSVSTLKIQRTERGDSAVYLCASSLWGGAYEQYFGPGTRLTVT.

This rearrangement joins TRBV24-1 to TRBJ1-5; D uncertain. Germline V gene data show CDR1 as KGHDR and CDR2 as SFDVKD. CDR3 length: 14 residues. Trimming stripped 4 bases from V and 2 bases from J, with 8 bases between. Here the CDR3 reads CATSDAEGNQPQHF. CDR3 DNA: TGTGCCACCAGTGACGCGGAGGGCAATCAGCCCCAGCATTTT.

This clonotype was seen a few times. The chain has TRBV5-1 and TRBJ2-7, with 9 bases matching TRBD1. Germline V gives CDR1 SGHRS, CDR2 YFSETQ. This CDR3 has 14 amino acids. V was pared by 3 bases and J by 5 bases, with 6 bases of the junction left unmatched. As DNA, the CDR3 is TGCGCCAGCAGCTGGGACAGGGATCTAAACGAGCAGTACTTC. As protein: CASSWDRDLNEQYF.

This clonotype was found many times. The chain combines TRBV12-3 or TRBV12-4 with TRBJ1-1, with D possibly matching TRBD1 (6 bases). V dropped 3 bases and J dropped 0 bases, with 11 bases sitting between them. The CDR3 covers 15 residues. CDR3 sequence reads: CASSFDRTLNTEAFF. For the CDR3, the DNA is TGTGCCAGCAGTTTCGACAGGACCTTGAACACTGAAGCTTTCTTT.

The CDR3 spells CSTTYQRDSYEQYF. In DNA form, the CDR3 reads TGCAGTACGACATACCAGCGGGACTCCTACGAGCAGTACTTC. This chain links TRBV20-1 with TRBJ2-7; 7 bases map to TRBD2. The ends lost 8 bases at V and 0 bases at J; junction bases unmatched: 10. This CDR3 region has 14 residues. From germline, CDR1 is DFQATT and CDR2 SNEGSKA (reference sequence).

At least ten counts were recorded for this clonotype. This sequence joins TRBV7-2 and TRBJ2-1; 10 nucleotides align to TRBD2. Per the germline V gene, CDR1 is SGHTA and CDR2 is FQGNSA. V lost 5 bases, J lost 6 bases, and 7 bases stayed unmatched. This CDR3 is built from 15 residues. The CDR3 protein is CASSASSGSGNEQFF. The CDR3 DNA follows: TGTGCCAGCAGCGCCTCTAGCGGGAGTGGCAATGAGCAGTTCTTC.

This clonotype has only one observation. The CDR3 spells CATSRDLQGVKLYEQYF. CDR3 DNA: TGTGCCACCAGCAGAGACCTTCAAGGGGTGAAGCTCTACGAGCAGTACTTC. The chain has TRBV15 and TRBJ2-7, with D perhaps matching TRBD1 (5 bases). Trimming stripped 0 bases from V and 3 bases from J, with 18 bases between. CDR3 length: 17 amino acids. Germline CDR1 reads LNHNV; CDR2 reads YYDKDF (reference sequence).

This clonotype was seen only a few times. V gene TRBV6-1 combines with J gene TRBJ2-7, with 8 positions matching TRBD1. The CDR3 has 14 amino acids. The V segment lost 5 bases and the J segment 5 bases; nucleotides outside the gene matches: 8. The germline CDR1 and CDR2 sequences are MNHNS and SASEGT. CDR3 nucleotides: TGTGCCAGCAGTAGGACAGGGAACTCGCACGAGCAGTACTTC. It yields the protein CASSRTGNSHEQYF.

The chain couples TRBV24-1 to TRBJ2-5; D is uncertain. The V gene lost 2 bases and the J gene lost 1 base, with 19 bases spanning the gap. The V gene's germline CDR1 is KGHDR and CDR2 SFDVKD. The CDR3 covers 18 residues. The CDR3 here is CATSDSYLITEIQETQYF. The DNA for the CDR3 is TGTGCCACCAGTGATTCGTACCTAATTACAGAGATCCAAGAGACCCAGTACTTC.

This clonotype was observed a few times. The V and J genes are TRBV12-3 or TRBV12-4 and TRBJ2-7, with D perhaps TRBD1 (6 bases). V dropped 6 bases and J dropped 9 bases, with 21 bases sitting between them. The length of the CDR3 is 14 residues. The DNA for the CDR3 is TGTGCCAGCAGCCCACAGGGAAACCTTGCGAGGCAGTACTTC. Protein product: CASSPQGNLARQYF.

The chain carries TRBV5-3 and TRBJ2-1, with 12 bases that match TRBD2. TRBV5-3 is annotated as an ORF whose role is uncertain. This CDR3 region has 18 residues. V lost 9 bases and J lost 6; bases outside the gene matches: 19. The chain's CDR3 is CAIGPGPPGLAGGNEQFF. The CDR3 nucleotides are TGTGCCATCGGCCCTGGGCCACCGGGACTAGCGGGTGGCAATGAGCAGTTCTTC.

The V call is TRBV12-3 or TRBV12-4, the J call TRBJ2-7; 7 nucleotides match TRBD2. Trimming took 6 bases from V and 6 from J; bases not matched to a gene: 11. CDR3 size: 14 residues. Here the CDR3 DNA reads TGTGCCAGCAGGCCCTCGGGCCGCGGGGGCGAGCAGTACTTC. Encoded protein: CASRPSGRGGEQYF.

The chain carries TRBV28 and TRBJ2-3, with 9 bases matching TRBD1. This CDR3 spans 17 amino acids. Germline CDR1 MDHEN, CDR2 SYDVKM. V was clipped by 4 bases and J by 0 bases; unmatched bases: 8. The chain's CDR3 is CASSSDPGTGSTDTQYF. CDR3 DNA: TGTGCCAGCAGTTCCGATCCCGGGACAGGGAGCACAGATACGCAGTATTTT. Full variable domain (missing parts from reference TRBV28 and TRBJ2-3): DVKVTQSSRYLVKRTGEKVFLECVQDMDHENMFWYRQDPGLGLRLIYFSYDVKMKEKGDIPEGYSVSREKKERFSLILESASTNQTSMYLCASSSDPGTGSTDTQYFGPGTRLTVL.

With regard to this clonotype: Compared with germline, one end of the junction differs, possibly owing to a read error. The genes are TRBV5-1 and TRBJ2-7; TRBD2 agrees at 7 bases. The germline CDR1 and CDR2 sequences are SGHRS and YFSETQ. This CDR3 is built from 12 residues. The CDR3 loop reads CASSLERGMVHF. DNA of the CDR3: TGCGCCAGCAGCTTAGAGCGGGGAATGGTGCACTTC.